These 22 T cell receptor beta chains came from one sample sequenced in a study of glioma-infiltrating T cells after dendritic cell vaccination. Only in-frame clones appear in the TCRdb table, and some are missing; sequencing was by immunoSEQ multiplex PCR. The sample yields under 100,000 clones, more than 75% seen once. Sequenced material: blood, taken before dendritic cell vaccination. These receptors came from a human donor with glioblastoma.

V is TRBV5-1 and J is TRBJ1-4; D is uncertain. The CDR3 has 13 amino acids. The ends were cut back, 7 bases at V and 7 bases at J, with 14 bases in the middle. Germline V gene data show CDR1 as SGHRS and CDR2 as YFSETQ. The CDR3 DNA follows: TGCGCCAGCGCGCTGACGGGGTCTGAAAAACTGTTTTTT. Amino acid sequence: CASALTGSEKLFF.

The CDR3 spells CASSTGQGVGYF. CDR3 in DNA: TGTGCCAGCAGCACGGGACAGGGGGTCGGGTACTTC. The chain is built from TRBV5-5 and TRBJ2-5; 11 nucleotides agree with TRBD1. The trim removed 4 bases at V and 13 bases at J, leaving 6 bases unmatched. The CDR3 is 12 amino acids. CDR1 and CDR2 from the germline V gene are SGHKS and YYEKEE (reference sequence).

This clone has more than one count but fewer than ten. The J gene is TRBJ2-7, the V gene TRBV6-5; 11 bases match TRBD1. With 6 bases clipped from V and 4 bases from J, the junction kept 8 bases outside the gene matches. Germline V lookup: CDR1 MNHEY, CDR2 SVGAGI. The CDR3 length is 15 residues. This chain's CDR3 is CASSEKGTGGYEQYF. The CDR3 DNA follows: TGTGCCAGCAGCGAAAAAGGGACAGGGGGATACGAGCAGTACTTC.

The CDR3 is CASSRRQGNYNEQFF. In DNA, the CDR3 is TGTGCCAGTAGTCGGCGACAGGGGAACTACAATGAGCAGTTCTTC. The rearrangement uses TRBV19 and TRBJ2-1; the match to TRBD1 covers 8 bases. Germline assignment: CDR1 LNHDA and CDR2 SQIVND (reference sequence). With 5 bases clipped from V and 3 bases from J, the junction kept 6 bases outside the gene matches. The CDR3 extends over 15 amino acids.

V is TRBV6-5 and J is TRBJ2-1, with D possibly TRBD2 on 5 matching bases. CDR1 MNHEY and CDR2 SVGAGI come from the germline V gene. The V gene lost 4 bases and the J gene lost 0 bases, with 10 bases spanning the gap. The CDR3 contains 15 residues. As DNA, the CDR3 is TGTGCCAGCAGTTTACTAGGAAGCTCCTACAATGAGCAGTTCTTC. This translates into CASSLLGSSYNEQFF.

This chain links TRBV7-2 with TRBJ2-7; 8 nucleotides match TRBD2. The junction had 5 bases not matched to a gene; V was cut back by 2 bases and J by 2 bases. CDR1 is SGHTA and CDR2 is FQGNSA in the germline V gene. The CDR3 spans 15 residues. The CDR3 nucleotides read TGTGCCAGCAGCTTACAACTAGCGGACACCTACGAGCAGTACTTC. Residues: CASSLQLADTYEQYF.

The rearrangement links TRBV5-6 to TRBJ2-1, with D uncertain. The V gene lost 2 bases and the J gene lost 4 bases, with 4 bases spanning the gap. CDR1 and CDR2 from the germline V gene are SGHDT and YYEEEE. This CDR3 is 12 amino acids long. The chain's CDR3 is CASSFKYNEQFF. CDR3 DNA: TGTGCCAGCAGCTTTAAATACAATGAGCAGTTCTTC.

This clone was found a few times. This chain links TRBV10-3 with TRBJ2-5; 7 nucleotides line up with TRBD1. The CDR3 sequence is 14 residues long. CDR1 and CDR2 from the germline V gene are ENHRY and SYGVKD. J gave up 3 bases and V 0 bases, and 1 base lay outside the gene matches. DNA for the CDR3: TGTGCCATCAGTGAGTCTGGACAGGAAGAGACCCAGTACTTC. It encodes CAISESGQEETQYF.

The J gene is TRBJ2-2, the V gene TRBV14; 7 bases line up with TRBD2. The germline V gene has CDR1 SGHDN and CDR2 FVKESK. This CDR3 contains 13 residues. V lost 3 bases and J lost 10; bases outside the gene matches: 5. CDR3 region: CASSHASGTELFF. The CDR3 DNA reads as TGTGCCAGCAGCCACGCGAGCGGGACGGAGCTGTTTTTT.

V gene TRBV4-3 combines with J gene TRBJ2-1, with TRBD2 identical over 13 bases. The germline V gene encodes CDR1 LGHNA and CDR2 YSLEER. The CDR3 covers 17 residues. With 0 bases clipped from V and 7 bases from J, the junction kept 6 bases outside the gene matches. The CDR3, as DNA: TGCGCCAGCAGCCAAGAGACACTAGCGGGAGGGTTGAATGAGCAGTTCTTC. Residues: CASSQETLAGGLNEQFF.

The chain has TRBV6-1 and TRBJ2-7; 7 bases match TRBD2. CDR1 is MNHNS and CDR2 is SASEGT in the germline V gene. This CDR3 spans 14 amino acids. The V gene end was trimmed by 8 bases and the J gene end by 4 bases; junction bases not matched to a gene: 11. The DNA for the CDR3 is TGTGCCAGCGGTACATGGGCGGGGGAGTACGAGCAGTACTTC. This translates into CASGTWAGEYEQYF.

The chain combines TRBV5-4 with TRBJ2-3; TRBD2 matches at 8 bases. Germline CDR1 SGHNT, CDR2 YYREEE (reference sequence). Germline trimming cut 1 base from V and 2 bases from J; bases unmatched to any gene: 9. The CDR3 loop spans 17 amino acids. The CDR3, as DNA: TGTGCCAGCAGCTTGCCCGGACTAGCCGGGGTCACAGATACGCAGTATTTT. Translation: CASSLPGLAGVTDTQYF.

The chain combines TRBV14 with TRBJ1-1; D is unclear. Between the trimmed V and J ends, which lost 3 bases and 0 bases, there was a span of 8 bases. Per germline, CDR1 SGHDN and CDR2 FVKESK. The CDR3 is 14 amino acids. CDR3 sequence reads: CASSQLRVNTEAFF. CDR3 coding DNA: TGTGCCAGCAGCCAGCTTCGGGTGAACACTGAAGCTTTCTTT. Supplemented by reference TRBV14 and TRBJ1-1, the full variable domain reads EAGVTQFPSHSVIEKGQTVTLRCDPISGHDNLYWYRRVMGKEIKFLLHFVKESKQDESGMPNNRFLAERTGGTYSTLKVQPAELEDSGVYFCASSQLRVNTEAFFGQGTRLTVV.

V gene TRBV6-5 combines with J gene TRBJ2-6; D perhaps matches TRBD1 (6 bases). Germline loops: CDR1 MNHEY, CDR2 SVGAGI. The CDR3 is 15 amino acids. Trimming removed 11 bases at V and 3 bases at J, with 17 bases between. The CDR3 loop is CASRLGAGGANVLTF. DNA of the CDR3: TGTGCCTCACGGCTGGGGGCGGGTGGGGCCAACGTCCTGACTTTC.

The chain links TRBV15 to TRBJ1-5; perhaps TRBD1 as D (5 bases). Germline values: CDR1 LNHNV, CDR2 YYDKDF (reference sequence). The CDR3 length is 13 residues. V lost 8 bases and J 7 bases, leaving 15 bases between the germline ends. The CDR3 coding sequence is TGTGCCACCTCTCGCGGGACGGACCAGCCCCAGCATTTT. It codes for CATSRGTDQPQHF. Full variable domain (rest looked up from reference TRBV15 and TRBJ1-5): DAMVIQNPRYQVTQFGKPVTLSCSQTLNHNVMYWYQQKSSQAPKLLFHYYDKDFNNEADTPDNFQSRRPNTSFCFLDIRSPGLGDTAMYLCATSRGTDQPQHFGDGTRLSIL.

This chain links TRBV2 with TRBJ2-7; possibly TRBD2 for D (5 bases). V was trimmed by 1 base and J by 0 bases, leaving 13 bases between them. There are 16 residues in the CDR3. Germline assignment: CDR1 SNHLY and CDR2 FYNNEI. The CDR3 sequence is CASSEGVRAPSYEQYF. The CDR3 DNA is TGTGCCAGCAGTGAAGGCGTGCGGGCTCCCTCCTACGAGCAGTACTTC.

The chain has TRBV9 and TRBJ2-3; TRBD2 aligns across 10 bases. This CDR3 is 15 amino acids long. V was pared by 1 base and J by 2 bases, with 1 base of the junction left unmatched. The germline CDR1 and CDR2 sequences are SGDLS and YYNGEE. CDR3 protein: CASSVSGRATDTQYF. CDR3 sequence (DNA): TGTGCCAGCAGCGTAAGCGGGAGGGCCACAGATACGCAGTATTTT.

This clone was seen only a few times. J is TRBJ1-2 and V is TRBV5-6; D unclear. The germline V gene encodes CDR1 SGHDT and CDR2 YYEEEE. V was clipped by 6 bases and J by 4 bases, with 16 bases between them. The CDR3 consists of 14 residues. The CDR3 sequence is CASIREGSGYGYTF. Written as DNA, the CDR3 is TGTGCCAGCATCCGAGAGGGATCTGGCTATGGCTACACCTTC.

The V call is TRBV4-2, the J call TRBJ2-1, with 8 bases matching TRBD2. The CDR3 loop spans 15 amino acids. From germline, CDR1 is LGHNA and CDR2 YNFKEQ. With 10 bases clipped from V and 3 bases from J, the junction kept 11 bases outside the gene matches. This chain's CDR3 is CATKVAREGYNEQFF. In DNA form, the CDR3 reads TGTGCCACCAAAGTTGCACGGGAGGGCTACAATGAGCAGTTCTTC.

V usage is TRBV7-8 and J usage is TRBJ2-5, with a weak D call TRBD2 (5 bases). Germline CDR1 SGHVS, CDR2 FQNEAQ. This CDR3 has 14 amino acids. Deletions cut 5 bases from V and 5 bases from J, with 15 bases between. CDR3 sequence (DNA): TGTGCCAGCAGCCCGAGCGGCGCGTTTGAGACCCAGTACTTC. This translates into CASSPSGAFETQYF.

DNA of the CDR3: TGTGCCAGCAGCTGGGACAGGAATTATGGCTACACCTTC. Translation: CASSWDRNYGYTF. The chain couples TRBV7-2 to TRBJ1-2, with TRBD1 identical over 8 bases. CDR1 SGHTA and CDR2 FQGNSA come from the germline V gene. The ends lost 4 bases at V and 5 bases at J; junction bases unmatched: 3. CDR3 length: 13 residues.

The chain recombines TRBV5-1 with TRBJ1-1; D may be TRBD1 (5 bases). This CDR3 contains 13 residues. Trimming cost V 4 bases and J 10 bases, with 17 bases left between them. From germline, CDR1 is SGHRS and CDR2 YFSETQ. This CDR3 reads CASSPNTGGGAFF. The CDR3 region has the DNA TGCGCCAGCAGCCCAAATACTGGGGGGGGAGCTTTCTTT.